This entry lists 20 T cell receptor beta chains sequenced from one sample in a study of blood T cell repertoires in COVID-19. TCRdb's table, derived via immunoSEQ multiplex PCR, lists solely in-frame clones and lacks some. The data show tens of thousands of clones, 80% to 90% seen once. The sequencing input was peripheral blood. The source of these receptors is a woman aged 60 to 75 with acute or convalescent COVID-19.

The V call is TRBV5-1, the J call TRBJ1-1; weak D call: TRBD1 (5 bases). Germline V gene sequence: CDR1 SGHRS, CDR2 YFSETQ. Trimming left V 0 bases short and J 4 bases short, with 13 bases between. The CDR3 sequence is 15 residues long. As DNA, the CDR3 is TGCGCCAGCAGCTTGGCTTCAGGGCACGGCACTGAAGCTTTCTTT. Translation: CASSLASGHGTEAFF.

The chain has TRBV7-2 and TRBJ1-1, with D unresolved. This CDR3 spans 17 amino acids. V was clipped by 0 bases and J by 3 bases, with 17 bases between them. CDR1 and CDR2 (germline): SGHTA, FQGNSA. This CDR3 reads CASSLASGFIRDTEAFF. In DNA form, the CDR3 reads TGTGCCAGCAGCTTAGCGTCCGGGTTCATTCGGGACACTGAAGCTTTCTTT. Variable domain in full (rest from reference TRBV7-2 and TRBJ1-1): GAGVSQSPSNKVTEKGKDVELRCDPISGHTALYWYRQSLGQGLEFLIYFQGNSAPDKSGLPSDRFSAERTGGSVSTLTIQRTQQEDSAVYLCASSLASGFIRDTEAFFGQGTRLTVV.

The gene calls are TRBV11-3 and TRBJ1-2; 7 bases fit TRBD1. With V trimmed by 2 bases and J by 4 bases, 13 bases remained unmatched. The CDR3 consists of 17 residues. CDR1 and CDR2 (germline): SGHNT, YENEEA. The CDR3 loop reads CASSLMVEGARGYGYTF. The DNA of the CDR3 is TGTGCCAGCAGCTTAATGGTAGAGGGGGCGCGCGGCTATGGCTACACCTTC.

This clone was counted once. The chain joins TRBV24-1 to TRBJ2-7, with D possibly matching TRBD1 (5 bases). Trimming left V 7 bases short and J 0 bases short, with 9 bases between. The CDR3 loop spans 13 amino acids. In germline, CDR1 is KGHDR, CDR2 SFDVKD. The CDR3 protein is CATSGDSSYEQYF. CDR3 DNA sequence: TGTGCCACCAGCGGCGACAGCTCCTACGAGCAGTACTTC.

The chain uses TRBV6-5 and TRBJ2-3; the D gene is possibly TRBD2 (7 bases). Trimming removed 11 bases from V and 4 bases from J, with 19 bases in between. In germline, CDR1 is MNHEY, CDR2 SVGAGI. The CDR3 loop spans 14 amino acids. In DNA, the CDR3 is TGTGCCGGCAACCGCGGGGGCTGGGCAGATACGCAGTATTTT. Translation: CAGNRGGWADTQYF.

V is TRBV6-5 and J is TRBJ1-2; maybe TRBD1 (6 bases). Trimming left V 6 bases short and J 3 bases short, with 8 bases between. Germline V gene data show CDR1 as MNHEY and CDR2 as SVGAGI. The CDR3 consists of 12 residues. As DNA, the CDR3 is TGTGCCAGCAGGCACAGGGACTATGGCTACACCTTC. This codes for CASRHRDYGYTF.

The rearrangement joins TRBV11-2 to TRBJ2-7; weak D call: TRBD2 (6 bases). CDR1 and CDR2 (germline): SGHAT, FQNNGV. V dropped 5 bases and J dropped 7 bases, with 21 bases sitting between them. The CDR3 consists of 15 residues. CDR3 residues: CASSGAYGFREEQYV. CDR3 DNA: TGTGCCAGCAGCGGGGCGTATGGTTTTCGGGAGGAGCAGTACGTC.

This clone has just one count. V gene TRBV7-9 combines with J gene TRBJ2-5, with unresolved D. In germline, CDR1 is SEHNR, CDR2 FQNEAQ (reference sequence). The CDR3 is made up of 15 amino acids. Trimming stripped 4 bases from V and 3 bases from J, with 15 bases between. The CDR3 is CASSSHLRPEETQYF. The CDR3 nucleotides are TGTGCCAGCAGCTCACACCTTCGTCCTGAAGAGACCCAGTACTTC. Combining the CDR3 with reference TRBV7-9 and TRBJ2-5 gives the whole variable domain DTGVSQNPRHKITKRGQNVTFRCDPISEHNRLYWYRQTLGQGPEFLTYFQNEAQLEKSRLLSDRFSAERPKGSFSTLEIQRTEQGDSAMYLCASSSHLRPEETQYFGPGTRLLVL.

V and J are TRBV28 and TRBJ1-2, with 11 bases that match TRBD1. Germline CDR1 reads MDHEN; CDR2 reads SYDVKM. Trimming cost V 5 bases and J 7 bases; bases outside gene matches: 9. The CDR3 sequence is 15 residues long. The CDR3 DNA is TGTGCCAGCAGTCCCACCGGGACAGGGGGTCGTGGCTACACCTTC. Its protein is CASSPTGTGGRGYTF.

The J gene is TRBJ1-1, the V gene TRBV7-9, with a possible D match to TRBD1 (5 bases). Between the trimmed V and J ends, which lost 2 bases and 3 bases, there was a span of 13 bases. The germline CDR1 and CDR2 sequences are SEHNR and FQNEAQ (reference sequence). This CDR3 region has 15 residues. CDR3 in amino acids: CASSLRGTGDTEAFF. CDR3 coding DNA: TGTGCCAGCAGCTTACGGGGGACGGGGGACACTGAAGCTTTCTTT.

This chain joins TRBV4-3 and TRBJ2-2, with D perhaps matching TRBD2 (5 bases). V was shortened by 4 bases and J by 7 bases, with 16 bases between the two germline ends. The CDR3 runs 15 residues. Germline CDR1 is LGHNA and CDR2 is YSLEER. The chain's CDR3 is CASSPHGLEDGELFF. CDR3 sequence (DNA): TGCGCCAGCAGCCCCCACGGACTCGAGGACGGGGAGCTGTTTTTT.

The DNA for the CDR3 is TGTGCCAGCAGCCGCGGACAGCAGTGGGGCTACACCTTC. The encoded protein is CASSRGQQWGYTF. This rearrangement joins TRBV7-3 to TRBJ1-2, with D possibly matching TRBD1 (6 bases). The germline V and J ends were trimmed by 5 bases and 8 bases, with 15 bases remaining between them. This CDR3 is 13 amino acids long. Germline V gene sequence: CDR1 SGHTA, CDR2 FQGTGA.

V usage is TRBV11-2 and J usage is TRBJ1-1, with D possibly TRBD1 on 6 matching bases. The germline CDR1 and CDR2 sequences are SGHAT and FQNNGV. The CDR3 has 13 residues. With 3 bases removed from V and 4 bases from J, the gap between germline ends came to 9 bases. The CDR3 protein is CASSFSGVTEAFF. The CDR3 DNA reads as TGTGCCAGCAGCTTTTCAGGGGTCACTGAAGCTTTCTTT. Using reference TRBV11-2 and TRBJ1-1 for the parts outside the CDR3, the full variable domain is EAGVAQSPRYKIIEKRQSVAFWCNPISGHATLYWYQQILGQGPKLLIQFQNNGVVDDSQLPKDRFSAERLKGVDSTLKIQPAKLEDSAVYLCASSFSGVTEAFFGQGTRLTVV.

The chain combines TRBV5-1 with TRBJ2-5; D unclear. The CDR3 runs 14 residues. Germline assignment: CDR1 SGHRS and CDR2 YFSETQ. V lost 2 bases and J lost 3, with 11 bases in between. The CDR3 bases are TGCGCCAGCAGCTTAGAACCATCAGAAGAGACCCAGTACTTC. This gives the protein CASSLEPSEETQYF.

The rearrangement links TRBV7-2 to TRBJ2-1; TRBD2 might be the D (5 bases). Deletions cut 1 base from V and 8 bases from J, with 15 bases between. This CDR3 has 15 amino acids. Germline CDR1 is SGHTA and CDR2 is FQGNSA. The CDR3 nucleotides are TGTGCCAGCAGCTTAGGATCTTTCGGGGTGGATGAGCAGTTCTTC. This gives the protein CASSLGSFGVDEQFF.

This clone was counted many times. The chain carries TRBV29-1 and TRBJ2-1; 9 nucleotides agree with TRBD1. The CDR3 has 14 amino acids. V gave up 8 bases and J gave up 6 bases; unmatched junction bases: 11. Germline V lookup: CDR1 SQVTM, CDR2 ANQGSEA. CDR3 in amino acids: CSYKVGDRVNEQFF. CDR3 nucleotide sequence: TGCAGCTATAAGGTGGGGGACAGGGTCAATGAGCAGTTCTTC.

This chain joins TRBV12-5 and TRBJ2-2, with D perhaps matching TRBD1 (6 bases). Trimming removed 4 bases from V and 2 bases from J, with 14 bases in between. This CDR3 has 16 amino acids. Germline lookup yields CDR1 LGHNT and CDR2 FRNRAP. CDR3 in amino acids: CASGSGRDTNTGELFF. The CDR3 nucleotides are TGTGCTAGTGGTTCAGGCCGGGACACAAACACCGGGGAGCTGTTTTTT. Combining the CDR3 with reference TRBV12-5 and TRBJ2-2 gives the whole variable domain DARVTQTPRHKVTEMGQEVTMRCQPILGHNTVFWYRQTMMQGLELLAYFRNRAPLDDSGMPKDRFSAEMPDATLATLKIQPSEPRDSAVYFCASGSGRDTNTGELFFGEGSRLTVL.

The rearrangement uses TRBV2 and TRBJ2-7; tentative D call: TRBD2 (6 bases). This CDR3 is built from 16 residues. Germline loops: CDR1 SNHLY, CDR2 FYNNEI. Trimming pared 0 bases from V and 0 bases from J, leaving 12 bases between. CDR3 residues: CASSEALGEVSYEQYV. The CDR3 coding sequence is TGTGCCAGCAGTGAAGCTTTGGGGGAGGTCTCCTACGAGCAGTACGTC.

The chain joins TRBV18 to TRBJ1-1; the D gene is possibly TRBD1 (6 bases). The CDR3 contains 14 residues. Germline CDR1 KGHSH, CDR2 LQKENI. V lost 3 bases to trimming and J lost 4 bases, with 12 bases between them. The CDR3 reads CASSPRQDGTEAFF. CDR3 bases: TGTGCCAGCTCACCCCGACAGGATGGCACTGAAGCTTTCTTT. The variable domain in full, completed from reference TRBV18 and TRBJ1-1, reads NAGVMQNPRHLVRRRGQEARLRCSPMKGHSHVYWYRQLPEEGLKFMVYLQKENIIDESGMPKERFSAEFPKEGPSILRIQQVVRGDSAAYFCASSPRQDGTEAFFGQGTRLTVV.

The CDR3 loop reads CASSLRDSNYGYTF. CDR3 sequence (DNA): TGTGCCAGCAGTCTCCGGGACAGTAACTATGGCTACACCTTC. This chain connects TRBV6-2 or TRBV6-3 to TRBJ1-2; TRBD1 agrees at 7 bases. Germline loops: CDR1 MNHEY, CDR2 SVGEGT. This CDR3 is built from 14 residues. Trimming took 5 bases from V and 1 from J; bases not matched to a gene: 4.